This T cell receptor (beta chain) was captured in a study of shared clonotypes between healthy human individuals. Notes on this clone: Other DNA sequences in the sample encode the same CDR3.

Repertoires were generated with immunoSEQ multiplex PCR, while TCRdb's copy carries only in-frame clones and drops some. The table includes some 1,100,000 clones, about 80% detected once. Germline values: CDR1 SGHRS, CDR2 YFSETQ. The CDR3 runs to 14 residues. V was pared by 0 bases and J by 4 bases, with 5 bases between. Sequencing used memory CD4+ T cells from PBMCs. Documented subset: CD45RA-negative fraction. This TCR was sampled from a man younger than 35 in good health. Some clones in this sample may be carry-over from other donors' samples. The chain combines TRBV5-1 with TRBJ2-6; D is unclear. The DNA for the CDR3 is TGCGCCAGCAGCTTGGCCACAGGGGCCAACGTCCTGACTTTC. It translates to CASSLATGANVLTF.